The 2 T cell receptor beta chains in this list originate from one sample, sequenced in a study of identifying expanded T cells in peripheral blood. The assay was immunoSEQ multiplex PCR, and TCRdb's table has in-frame clones only and misses some. The sample holds 110,000 or so clones, 88% seen once. Sequences were obtained from blood. All receptors derive from a person aged 18-70 years in good health.

The genes are TRBV21-1 and TRBJ2-3; the D call of TRBD1 is as the table states it, not checked on the DNA. TRBV21-1 is a recognized pseudogene. The CDR3 is 17 residues long. The CDR3 region has the DNA TGTGCCAGCAGCAAAGTTGGCGGACAGCCCCCATCAGATACGCAGTATTTT. Its translation is CASSKVGGQPPSDTQYF.

The V gene is TRBV2, the J gene TRBJ2-7, with D possibly matching TRBD1 (5 bases). CDR1 and CDR2 (germline): SNHLY, FYNNEI. The CDR3 covers 14 residues. Trimming removed 4 bases at V and 4 bases at J, with 14 bases between. The CDR3 region has the DNA TGTGCCAGCAGTGCACAGGCAGCCTCGTACGAGCAGTACTTC. Encoded protein: CASSAQAASYEQYF.